The TCR beta chain under discussion was sequenced for a study of cytomegalovirus exposure and HLA in healthy donors (dated by TCRdb to 2017 to 2019). Turning to the overall study: According to an earlier analysis of 587 of the donors, 150 million to 200 million T cells yielded 117 million unique TCR beta sequences and 276 Gb of sequence data. An early release covering about 600 HLA-typed donors comprised about 300 gigabases of sequencing data and tens of millions of unique TCR sequences. To decide whether each TCR beta V gene segment behaved as functional or pseudogenic, an earlier analysis of some 600 of the donors relied on high-throughput TCR beta sequencing. In addition to the first cohort of approximately 650 subjects, a separate validation cohort of 100 to 150 different subjects was used. A later genetic analysis used genome-wide SNP genotypes for about three fifths of the roughly 700 donors, treating that subset as a discovery cohort. A later analysis re-examined previously published TCR beta repertoires from about 700 donors and added high-resolution HLA genotyping to investigate patterns of TCR occurrence. Among the roughly 390 genotyped donors, approximately 81% belonged to the genetic ancestry cluster associated with self-reported Caucasian donors. Every discovery cohort repertoire had been produced on one sequencing platform. Typing coverage varied by locus: roughly 629-640 donors for A, B, C, DRB1 and DQB1; roughly 500 for DQA1; more than 600 for DPA1; 450 to 480 for DPB1. HLA typing included class I and class II loci at four-digit resolution. Roughly five DR-DQ haplotypes were handled as single units for association and clustering because linkage in the cohort was strong. The study combined high-throughput TCR immunosequencing, statistical association of individual TCRs with disease status, and machine learning to predict cytomegalovirus infection status. The later analysis used no new phenotypic data to find candidate immune exposures, relying instead on TCR beta sequences and their occurrence across donors. Donor age, sex, ethnicity and CMV serostatus were collected together with the repertoire data. The T cell repertoires of some 700 subjects were profiled by immunosequencing and related to cytomegalovirus serostatus. Across around 400 genotyped donors of the cohort, an average of approximately 240,000 unique TCR beta nucleotide sequences per donor were sequenced, and approximately 19% of those sequences were non-productive. The study was designed to test whether signatures of past pathogen exposure could be identified by cataloging public T cell receptors.

Results and caveats for the whole study, not just this receptor: In a later analysis, the rate of TCR association differed among HLA loci, with DRB1 alleles having the most associated TCRs and HLA-C alleles having the fewest. Because HLA typing was missing for some donors at each locus, association tests included only the typed subset. In vitro tests confirmed that three of the cytomegalovirus-associated TCR beta chains recognize cytomegalovirus antigens. The study gave a list of 150 to 200 TCR beta chains associated with cytomegalovirus. V-gene and J-gene trimming of TCR beta chains was associated with a missense DCLRE1C variant in a later genetic analysis, and the association was replicated in an independent cohort. In an earlier analysis of over 550 of the donors, most TCR beta V segments were observed in productive rearrangements about 87% or about 30% of the time, broadly matching IMGT annotations. A later analysis found that most CMV-associated TCR beta chains appeared HLA-restricted, with HLA associations seemingly driven largely by CMV exposure. According to a later analysis, parvovirus B19, influenza, CMV and Epstein-Barr virus appeared linked to several top co-occurrence clusters. A cluster of highly shared sequence variants was judged likely to be a technical artifact of the sequencing pipeline. The cohort was sequenced for TCR beta chains only, and without alpha or paired-chain data the features that could be detected were limited. About 17 rarely observed V segments, including chromosome 9 orphons, were excluded from the earlier analysis of about 610 of the donors because counts were too low. When HLA alleles, especially DR and DQ, strongly co-occurred, attributing TCR associations to individual alleles was difficult. Sequencing depth was assumed to be roughly uniform across donors in the presence/absence analyses, though that assumption may not hold. A further reported finding was that TCR beta sequences accurately predicted the HLA-A and HLA-B alleles for most subjects in the first cohort. The authors suggested that the approach could potentially be generalized to other disease states and immunological phenotypes. Some IMGT-functional V segments, including TRBV6-2 and TRBV6-3, could not be distinguished by the 87-base-pair reads and were therefore excluded. The classifier was reported to diagnose cytomegalovirus status with high specificity and sensitivity in both the original and validation cohorts. Compared with equally common non-associated chains, HLA-associated TCR beta chains in a later analysis were more clonally expanded and had lower generation probabilities. Linkage disequilibrium might explain the correlated functional status among segregating V segments, but an unknown experimental factor could not be ruled out. Most TCR sequences were observed very rarely across donors, whereas some public TCRs were present in many individuals. According to a later genetic analysis, donors in an Asian-associated ancestry cluster had fewer N-insertions in productive TCRs than the approximately 690-donor mean. The only immune exposure information available for the cohort was CMV serostatus. Specific HLA alleles were associated with 15,000 to 20,000 TCR beta sequences at a false discovery rate of 0.05 in a later analysis.

CDR1 and CDR2 are drawn from the germline V gene (reference sequence): SGHKS, YYEKEE. Relative to germline, V is missing 5 bases and J is missing 2 bases, with 7 bases of the junction outside any gene match. The CDR3 runs 15 residues from the cysteine to the phenylalanine. This entry keeps only the CDR3 DNA: 45 bases, framed from base 1. Note on this clone: Its recognized antigen is unknown. Within one base of it there is no much larger clone, and no base qualities were kept.

Libraries were prepared through the immunoSEQ multiplex PCR assay. The multiplex PCR relied on a mix of 60 forward primers for TCR Vbeta segments and 13 reverse primers for TCR Jbeta segments. Amplification of the CDR3 region of rearranged TCR beta genes was performed with a multiplex PCR assay on genomic DNA. The amplified TCR beta libraries were sequenced on the Illumina HiSeq System as 87-base-pair reads. Turning to the authors' computational methods: In a later analysis, tens of millions of unique TCR beta chains were counted across the 500 to 850 repertoires, and about 10 million of these chains were shared by at least two donors. Raw reads were error-corrected and collapsed into unique sequences with a nearest-neighbor algorithm that merged closely related sequences to remove PCR and sequencing errors. Alignment of CDR3 sequences to IMGT reference sequences was used to assign V, D and J gene segments. For a sequence to be retained, a match of at least six nucleotides to both a V gene segment and a J gene segment was required. A rearrangement counted as productive if the CDR3 had no stop codons and remained in frame with V and J, and every other rearrangement counted as non-productive. CDR3 was defined by IMGT convention, running from the second conserved V-encoded cysteine to the conserved J-encoded phenylalanine. The earlier analysis of about 570 of the donors excluded any sequence lacking an unambiguous match to a single V gene segment. In an earlier analysis of 587 of the donors, V segments were called functional above 56.7% productive rearrangements and were called segregating when the between-donor standard deviation exceeded 5%. A statistical classification framework was developed to diagnose cytomegalovirus status using the catalog of TCR beta chain sequences. In a later analysis, TCR nucleotide sequences were compared against IMGT/GENE-DB human TR gene sequences so that V and J genes could be assigned. A later analysis assigned CDR3 sequences and most-parsimonious VDJ recombination scenarios with the TCRdist pipeline. In a later analysis, each TCR beta chain was defined by its CDR3 amino acid sequence together with its V-gene family, and reads lacking a unique V-gene family were excluded. As a way to deal with suspected cross-contamination and a sequencing artifact, a later analysis dropped more than 500 nucleotide sequences that were highly shared and had low generation probability. In a later analysis, a clonal expansion index for each public chain was calculated from normalized within-repertoire ranks of inferred template counts. Generation probabilities in a later analysis came from a VDJ recombination model fitted to out-of-frame rearrangements, and those results were checked against IGoR. Hypergeometric tests were used in a later analysis to score TCR-TCR, TCR-HLA and TCR-CMV co-occurrence, with a repertoire-size bias correction applied to the TCR pairs. In a later analysis, false discovery rates were estimated by permuting HLA or CMV assignments 20 times. A later analysis grouped co-occurring TCRs with DBSCAN, adding TCRdist sequence similarity when clustering within HLA-allele-positive subsets. For co-occurrence clustering, repertoires with fewer than 30,000 or more than 120,000 public chains were excluded, along with a handful of repertoires with anomalous nucleotide sharing. This is the immuneACCESS table as TCRdb keeps it, with only in-frame sequences that have V and J called. A part of the clones is gone; compared with another copy, unresolved V genes explain less than half, and the rest is unexplained. V and J calls and clone size are those listed in that table; D and trimming were worked out from the DNA. The sample has roughly 140,000 clones on record, roughly 85% of them singletons. The top ten clones comprise about 3.4% of the sample.

The cohort consisted of some 730 healthy bone marrow donors. At the time of sampling, every cohort member was nominally healthy, though immune exposures that went unrecorded were likely present. The donor tested CMV seronegative and was one of the 352 seronegative cohort members. A peripheral blood sample was collected from each donor, and TCR beta sequencing was performed on peripheral blood mononuclear cells. The Qiagen DNeasy Blood Extraction Kit was used to extract genomic DNA from the blood cell samples. Sequencing input: PBMCs. The clonotype was recovered from a male donor in good health and CMV-seronegative. The V and J segments used are TRBV5-5 and TRBJ2-5; TRBD1 aligns with 9 central bases. At the DNA level, the sequence is TGTGCCAGCAGACTGACAGGGGGAGCTCAAGAGACCCAGTACTTC. This sequence encodes CASRLTGGAQETQYF.